Sequencing of this T cell receptor (beta chain) was carried out in a study of cytomegalovirus exposure and HLA in healthy donors. Overall study context: An analysis done earlier identified 120 million or so unique TCR beta sequences from about 180 million T cells. Study results and caveats: Researchers had no immune exposure information except CMV serostatus available.

The germline gives CDR1 SNHLY, CDR2 FYNNEI. Trimming cost V 5 bases and J 4 bases, with 9 bases left between them. The CDR3 is 13 amino acids. With regard to this clone: The antigen remains unidentified.

PCR involved 60 Vbeta and 13 Jbeta primers. TCRdb's table, derived via immunoSEQ multiplex PCR, lists solely in-frame clones and lacks some. The sample includes tens of thousands of clones, 73% of them seen just once. The sequence was collected from a man aged 50 to 60 in good health and CMV-seronegative. The chain is built from TRBV2 and TRBJ1-5; D is unclear. The sequenced sample consisted of PBMCs. CDR3 nucleotides: TGTGCCAGCAGTCAGTTCCCAAATCAGCCCCAGCATTTT. It encodes CASSQFPNQPQHF.